This entry lists 4 T cell receptor beta chains sequenced from one sample in a study of STAT3 mutations in large granular lymphocyte leukemia. General study results and limits: Every T-LGLL patient had at least one immunodominant TCRbeta clonotype.

These receptors' antigens are unknown. The table came from immunoSEQ multiplex PCR; TCRdb's copy has only in-frame clones and leaves some out. This repertoire comprises around 2,600 clones; its ten largest clones make up roughly 84%. Source material: PBMCs. All receptors come from a human donor with T large granular lymphocyte leukemia. The donor label of this sample is uncertain. Some clones in this sample may be carry-over from other donors' samples.

A word on this clone: Given the absence of the conserved phenylalanine or tryptophan at the CDR3 end, a read error is likely. The limits of the CDR3 on the DNA are not certain, so only TCRdb's listed CDR3 is given. The chain carries TRBV12-5 and TRBJ2-2; the table's D call of TRBD2 was not tested on the DNA. The germline V gene encodes CDR1 LGHNT and CDR2 FRNRAP. The CDR3 numbers 13 amino acids, ends counted. The CDR3 sequence: CASGLNSGPNTGE.

About this clone itself: The CDR3 does not close with the conserved phenylalanine or tryptophan, likely indicating a read error. Because the CDR3's place on the DNA is in doubt, the DNA is left out and the CDR3 is given as listed by TCRdb. This chain joins TRBV7-2 and TRBJ1-1; TRBD1, as called in the table, went unchecked against the DNA. CDR1 is SGHTA, CDR2 FQGNSA, per germline. The CDR3 sequence runs 12 residues, both termini included. CDR3 sequence reads: CASSARPQGRFE.

With regard to this clone: The conserved closing phenylalanine or tryptophan is absent in this CDR3, likely reflecting a read error. The DNA is omitted, as the CDR3 cannot be located on it reliably, and the CDR3 follows TCRdb's listing. The chain carries TRBV7-3 and TRBJ2-5; TRBD2 is the table's D call, not checked against the DNA. The CDR3 length equals 10 residues, ends included. In germline, CDR1 is SGHTA, CDR2 FQGTGA. CDR3 in amino acids: CASSPGGGET.

In regard to this clone: The CDR3 does not close with the conserved phenylalanine or tryptophan, likely indicating a read error. Because the CDR3's place on the DNA is in doubt, the DNA is left out and the CDR3 is given as listed by TCRdb. V gene TRBV2 combines with J gene TRBJ2-1; TRBD2 reflects the table's D call only, with no check against the DNA. With termini counted, the CDR3 has 8 amino acids. Germline loops: CDR1 SNHLY, CDR2 FYNNEI. The CDR3 sequence is CASTTWNE.